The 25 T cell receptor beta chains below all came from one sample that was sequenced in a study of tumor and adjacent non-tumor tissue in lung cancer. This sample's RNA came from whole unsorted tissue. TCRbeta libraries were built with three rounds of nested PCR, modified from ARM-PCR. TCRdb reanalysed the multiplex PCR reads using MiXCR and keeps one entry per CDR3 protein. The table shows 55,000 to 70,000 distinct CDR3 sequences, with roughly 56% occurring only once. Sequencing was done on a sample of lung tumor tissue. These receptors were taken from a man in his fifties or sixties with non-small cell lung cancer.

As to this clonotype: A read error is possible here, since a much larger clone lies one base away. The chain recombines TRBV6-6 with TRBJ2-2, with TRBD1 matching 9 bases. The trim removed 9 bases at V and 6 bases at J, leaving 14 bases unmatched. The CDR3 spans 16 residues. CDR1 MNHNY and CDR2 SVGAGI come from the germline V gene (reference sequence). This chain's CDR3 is CARSTLGTGSAGELFF. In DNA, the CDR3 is TGTGCCAGAAGTACCCTGGGGACAGGGTCAGCCGGGGAGCTGTTTTTT.

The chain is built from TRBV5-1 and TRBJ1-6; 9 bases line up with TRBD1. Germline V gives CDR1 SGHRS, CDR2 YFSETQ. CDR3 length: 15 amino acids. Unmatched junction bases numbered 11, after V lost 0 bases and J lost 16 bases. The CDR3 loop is CASSLDRGQYLPLHF. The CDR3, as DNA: TGCGCCAGCAGCTTGGACAGGGGGCAATACTTACCTCTCCACTTT.

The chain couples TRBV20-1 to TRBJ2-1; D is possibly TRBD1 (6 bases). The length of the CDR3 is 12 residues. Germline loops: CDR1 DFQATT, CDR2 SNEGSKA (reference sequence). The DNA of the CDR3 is TGCAGCCACCCAGACAGGAGTTATGAGCAGTTCTTC. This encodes CSHPDRSYEQFF.

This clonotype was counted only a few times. This chain's CDR3 is CASSWITSARTGELFF. DNA for the CDR3: TGTGCCAGCAGTTGGATTACTAGCGCGCGCACCGGGGAGCTGTTTTTT. V usage is TRBV28 and J usage is TRBJ2-2; 7 bases are shared with TRBD2. Germline V gives CDR1 MDHEN, CDR2 SYDVKM. The V and J ends lost 4 bases and 4 bases, in that order; junction bases with no gene match: 9. The CDR3 length is 16 residues.

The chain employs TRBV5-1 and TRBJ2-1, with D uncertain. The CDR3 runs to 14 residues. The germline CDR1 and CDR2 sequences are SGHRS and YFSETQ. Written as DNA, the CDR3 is TGCACCAACAGCCCCGACAACTCCTACAATGAGCAGTTCTTC. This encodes CTNSPDNSYNEQFF.

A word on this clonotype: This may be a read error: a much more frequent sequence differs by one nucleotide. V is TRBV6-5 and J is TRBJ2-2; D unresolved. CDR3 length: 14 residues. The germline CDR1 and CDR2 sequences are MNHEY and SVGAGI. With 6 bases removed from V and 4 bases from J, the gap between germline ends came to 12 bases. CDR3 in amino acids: CASRVRRFTGELFF. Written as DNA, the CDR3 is TGTGCCAGCAGGGTGAGGAGATTCACCGGGGAGCTGTTTTTT.

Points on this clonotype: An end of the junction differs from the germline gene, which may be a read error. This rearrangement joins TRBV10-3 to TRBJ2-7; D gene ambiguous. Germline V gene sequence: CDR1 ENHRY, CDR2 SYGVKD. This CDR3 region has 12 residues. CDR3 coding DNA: TGTGTCATCAACCAGACGTCCTACGAGCAGTACTTC. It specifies CVINQTSYEQYF.

In nucleotides, the CDR3 is TGTGCCAGCAGTCCCGGGACTCTTCGCGGCGGCGCAGATACGCAGTATTTT. Its translation is CASSPGTLRGGADTQYF. V usage is TRBV28 and J usage is TRBJ2-3; the D gene is possibly TRBD2 (6 bases). V lost 5 bases and J lost 4, with 22 bases in between. The germline gives CDR1 MDHEN, CDR2 SYDVKM. The CDR3 has 17 amino acids. The full variable domain, completed using reference TRBV28 and TRBJ2-3, is DVKVTQSSRYLVKRTGEKVFLECVQDMDHENMFWYRQDPGLGLRLIYFSYDVKMKEKGDIPEGYSVSREKKERFSLILESASTNQTSMYLCASSPGTLRGGADTQYFGPGTRLTVL.

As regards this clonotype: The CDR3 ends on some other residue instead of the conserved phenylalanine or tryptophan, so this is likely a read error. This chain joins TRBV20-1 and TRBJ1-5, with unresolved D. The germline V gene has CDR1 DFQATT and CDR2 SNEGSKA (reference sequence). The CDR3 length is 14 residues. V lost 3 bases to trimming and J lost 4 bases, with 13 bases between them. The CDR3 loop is CSASDAVRNQPQHL. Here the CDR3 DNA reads TGCAGTGCTAGCGATGCAGTGAGGAATCAGCCCCAGCATCTT.

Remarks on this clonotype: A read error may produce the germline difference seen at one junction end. The CDR3 region has the DNA TGTGCAAGCAGCTTAACTAGGGGGGGGGCGGCGAATGAGCAGTTCTTC. Translation gives CASSLTRGGAANEQFF. J is TRBJ2-1 and V is TRBV11-1, with a weak D call TRBD2 (7 bases). This CDR3 comprises 16 residues. Per germline, CDR1 SGHAT and CDR2 FQDESV (reference sequence).

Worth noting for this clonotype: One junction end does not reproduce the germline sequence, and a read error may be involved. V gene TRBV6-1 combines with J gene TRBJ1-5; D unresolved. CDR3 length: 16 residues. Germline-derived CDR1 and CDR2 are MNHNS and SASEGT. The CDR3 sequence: CASSEYWAGSNQSQHF. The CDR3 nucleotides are TGTGCCAGCAGTGAATACTGGGCAGGCAGCAATCAGTCCCAGCATTTT.

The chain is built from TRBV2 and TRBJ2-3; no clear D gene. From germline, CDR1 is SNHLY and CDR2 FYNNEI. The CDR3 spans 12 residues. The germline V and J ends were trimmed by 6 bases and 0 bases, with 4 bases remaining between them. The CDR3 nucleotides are TGTGCCAGCAGCGTTAGCACAGATACGCAGTATTTT. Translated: CASSVSTDTQYF. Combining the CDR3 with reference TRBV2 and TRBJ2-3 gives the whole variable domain EPEVTQTPSHQVTQMGQEVILRCVPISNHLYFYWYRQILGQKVEFLVSFYNNEISEKSEIFDDQFSVERPDGSNFTLKIRSTKLEDSAMYFCASSVSTDTQYFGPGTRLTVL.

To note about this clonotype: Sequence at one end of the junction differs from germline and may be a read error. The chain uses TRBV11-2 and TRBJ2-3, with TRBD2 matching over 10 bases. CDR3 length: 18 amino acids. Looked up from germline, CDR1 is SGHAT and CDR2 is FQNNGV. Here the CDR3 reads CASSLVSSGGISTDTQCF. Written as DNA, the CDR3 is TGTGCCAGCAGCTTGGTCAGTAGCGGGGGGATAAGCACGGATACGCAGTGTTTT.

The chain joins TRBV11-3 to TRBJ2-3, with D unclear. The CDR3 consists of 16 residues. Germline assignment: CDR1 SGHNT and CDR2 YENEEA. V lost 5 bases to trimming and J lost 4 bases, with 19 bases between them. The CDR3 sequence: CASSLGISRFADTQYF. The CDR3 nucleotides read TGTGCCAGCAGCCTAGGGATTAGCAGGTTTGCAGATACGCAGTATTTT.

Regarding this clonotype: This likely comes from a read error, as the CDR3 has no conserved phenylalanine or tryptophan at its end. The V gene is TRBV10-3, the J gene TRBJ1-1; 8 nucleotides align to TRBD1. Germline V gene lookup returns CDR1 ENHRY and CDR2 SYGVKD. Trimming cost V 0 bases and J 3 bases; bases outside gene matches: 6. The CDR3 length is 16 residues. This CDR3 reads CAISESRGRRDTEAFL. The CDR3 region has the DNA TGTGCCATCAGTGAGTCCAGGGGGCGAAGGGACACTGAAGCTTTCCTT.

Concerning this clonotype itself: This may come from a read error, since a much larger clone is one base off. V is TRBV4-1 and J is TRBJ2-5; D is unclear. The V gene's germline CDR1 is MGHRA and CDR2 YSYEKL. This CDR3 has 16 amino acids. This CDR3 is CVSSQGQVGAAETQYF. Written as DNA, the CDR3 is TGCGTCAGCAGCCAAGGGCAGGTCGGTGCCGCAGAGACCCAGTACTTC.

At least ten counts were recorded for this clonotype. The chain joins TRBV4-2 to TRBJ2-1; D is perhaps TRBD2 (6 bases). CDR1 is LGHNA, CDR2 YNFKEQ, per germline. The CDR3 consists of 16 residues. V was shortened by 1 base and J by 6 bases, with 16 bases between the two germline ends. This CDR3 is CASSQGGGGAGNEQFF. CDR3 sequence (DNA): TGTGCCAGCAGCCAAGGGGGCGGCGGGGCGGGCAATGAGCAGTTCTTC.

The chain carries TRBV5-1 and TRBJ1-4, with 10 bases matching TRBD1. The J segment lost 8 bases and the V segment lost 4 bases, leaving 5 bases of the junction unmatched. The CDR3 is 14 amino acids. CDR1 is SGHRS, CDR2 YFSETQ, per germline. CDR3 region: CASSTGTGEEKLFF. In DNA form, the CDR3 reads TGCGCCAGCAGCACCGGGACAGGGGAGGAAAAACTGTTTTTT.

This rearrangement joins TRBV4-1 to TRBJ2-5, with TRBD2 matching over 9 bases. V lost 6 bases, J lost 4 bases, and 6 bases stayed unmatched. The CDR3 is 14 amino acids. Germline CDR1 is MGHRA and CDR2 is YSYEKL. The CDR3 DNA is TGCGCCAGCAGGGCTAGCGGGGAAGGAGAGACCCAGTACTTC. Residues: CASRASGEGETQYF.

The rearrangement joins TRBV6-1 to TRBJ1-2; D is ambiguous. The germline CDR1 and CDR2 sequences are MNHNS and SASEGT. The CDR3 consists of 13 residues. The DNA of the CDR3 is TGTGTCATCAGTGAGATGGATTTAGGCGGCTACACCTTC. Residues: CVISEMDLGGYTF.

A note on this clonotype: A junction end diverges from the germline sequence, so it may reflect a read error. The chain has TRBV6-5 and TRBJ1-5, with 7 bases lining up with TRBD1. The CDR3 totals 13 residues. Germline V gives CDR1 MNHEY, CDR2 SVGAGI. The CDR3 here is CAISSTGWEPQHF. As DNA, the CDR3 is TGTGCCATCAGTTCGACAGGGTGGGAGCCTCAGCATTTT.

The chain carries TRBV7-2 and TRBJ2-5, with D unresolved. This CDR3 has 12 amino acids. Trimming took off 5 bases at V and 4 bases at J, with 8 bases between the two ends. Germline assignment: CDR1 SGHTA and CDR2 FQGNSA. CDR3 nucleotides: TGTGCCAGCAGCCTATCAAGAGAGACCCAGTACTTC. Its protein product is CASSLSRETQYF.

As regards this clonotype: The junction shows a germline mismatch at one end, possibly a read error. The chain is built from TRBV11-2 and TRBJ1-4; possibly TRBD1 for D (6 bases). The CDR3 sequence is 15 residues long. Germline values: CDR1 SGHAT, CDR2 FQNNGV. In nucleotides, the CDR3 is TGTGCCAGCAGCCTTACTCAGGGGACTAATGAAAAACCGTTTTTT. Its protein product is CASSLTQGTNEKPFF. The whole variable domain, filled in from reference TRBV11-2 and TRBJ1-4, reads EAGVAQSPRYKIIEKRQSVAFWCNPISGHATLYWYQQILGQGPKLLIQFQNNGVVDDSQLPKDRFSAERLKGVDSTLKIQPAKLEDSAVYLCASSLTQGTNEKPFFGSGTQLSVL.

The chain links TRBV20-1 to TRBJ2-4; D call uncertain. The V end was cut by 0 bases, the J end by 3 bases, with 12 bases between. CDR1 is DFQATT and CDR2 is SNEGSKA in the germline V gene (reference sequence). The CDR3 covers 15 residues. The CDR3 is CSARDSSSVKNIQYF. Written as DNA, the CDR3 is TGCAGTGCTAGAGATTCTAGTTCGGTCAAAAACATTCAGTACTTC.

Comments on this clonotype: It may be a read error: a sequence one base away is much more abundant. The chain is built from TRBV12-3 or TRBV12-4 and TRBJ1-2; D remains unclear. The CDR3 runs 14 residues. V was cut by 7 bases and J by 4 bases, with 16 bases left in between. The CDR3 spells CASKTSGQSYGYTF. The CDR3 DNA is TGTGCCAGCAAAACCTCCGGGCAGAGCTATGGCTACACCTTC.